This is a list of T cell receptor beta chains from one sample in a study of blood T cell repertoires in COVID-19. Repertoires were generated with immunoSEQ multiplex PCR, while TCRdb's copy carries only in-frame clones and drops some. The table shows 150,000 to 200,000 clones, with approximately 89% occurring only once. The sequencing input was peripheral blood. The receptors originated from a man between 70 and 80 years old with acute or convalescent COVID-19. Both conserved end residues are trimmed from each CDR3. The D gene is left open where the match is weak. The listing skips clone size in some rows; elsewhere it reads once, few, many or a size class.

J gene,D gene,clone size,V gene,CDR3 protein
TRBJ1-2,TRBD1,.,TRBV5-1,ASSSGTVEGYT
TRBJ1-1,.,.,TRBV30,AWSRDWGNTEAF
TRBJ1-2,TRBD1,.,TRBV9,ASSVVQGFGYT
TRBJ2-3,TRBD2,.,TRBV4-3,ASSQSTSSSTDTQY
TRBJ1-6,TRBD1,.,TRBV30,AWRDRVYSPLH
TRBJ2-7,.,.,TRBV4-2,ASSPASRLEEQY
TRBJ2-5,.,.,TRBV18,ASSPSSVGAGETQY
TRBJ2-1,TRBD2,.,TRBV9,ASSVAEGSGGEQF
TRBJ2-3,TRBD1,.,TRBV5-1,ASSTGQGTDTQY
TRBJ1-5,TRBD1,.,TRBV19,ASSPGQGSQPQH
TRBJ1-4,TRBD1,.,TRBV6-6,ASRQGAAEKLF
TRBJ1-6,TRBD1,.,TRBV5-6,ASSLARGLGSPLH
TRBJ1-6,TRBD1,few,TRBV6-5,ASSLTGDNSPLH
TRBJ2-3,TRBD2,.,TRBV6-1,ASSDPSSGRGNTQY
TRBJ1-1,TRBD1,.,TRBV19,ASSIRDRGGGNTEAF
TRBJ2-7,.,few,TRBV28,ASRPGATAYEQY
TRBJ2-5,.,.,TRBV10-3,AISESSIGTQY
TRBJ1-2,TRBD1,.,TRBV19,ASVGRGQGAYGYT
TRBJ1-3,.,.,TRBV9,ASSVGQLSSGNTIY
TRBJ2-2,.,.,TRBV7-3,ASSRDRDNTGELF
TRBJ2-2,TRBD1,.,TRBV19,ASSTGQAYTGELF
TRBJ2-2,TRBD1,.,TRBV7-9,ASSPGQTITGELF
TRBJ2-3,TRBD2,.,TRBV24-1,ATSDEAGEGTDTQY
TRBJ2-1,.,.,TRBV19,ASSYSSSYNEQF
TRBJ2-5,TRBD1,once,TRBV5-1,ASSSGTAYQETQY
TRBJ2-3,.,.,TRBV28,ASREGADTQY
TRBJ2-3,.,.,TRBV28,ASSLSQGGAQY
TRBJ1-2,.,.,TRBV29-1,SVEDWGDYGYT
TRBJ2-3,TRBD1,.,TRBV4-1,ASSQEPGGWIGTNSTDTQY
TRBJ1-2,.,once,TRBV18,ASSPAGQNYGYT
TRBJ1-1,.,.,TRBV27,ASSLFGERAF
TRBJ2-5,.,.,TRBV6-6,ASSPGSGPQETQY
TRBJ2-1,TRBD2,.,TRBV5-1,ASSFGTSGMGEQF
TRBJ1-2,TRBD1,.,TRBV7-2,ASSSRWGQAYGYT
TRBJ1-5,.,.,TRBV5-5,ASSLALNQPQH
TRBJ1-2,.,once,TRBV5-1,ASTFDGGEFSNYGYT
TRBJ1-1,.,.,TRBV5-1,ASSLTGRDTEAF
TRBJ1-1,.,.,TRBV5-1,ASSLRTDYEAF
TRBJ2-7,.,.,TRBV28,ASSVGSLTYEQY
TRBJ2-7,.,few,TRBV29-1,SVESSFGYEQY
TRBJ2-7,.,.,TRBV5-1,ASSLFLQAGTTSGQY
TRBJ2-7,TRBD1,.,TRBV18,ASSPFDRGHYEQY
TRBJ2-2,TRBD1,.,TRBV5-1,ASSPAGTGLTGELF
TRBJ1-1,TRBD1,.,TRBV19,AVSGGRVTEAF
TRBJ1-2,.,.,TRBV5-1,ASTLSKIEDGYT
TRBJ2-5,.,.,TRBV2,ASRGAGETQY
TRBJ2-1,.,.,TRBV30,AWSRRGTKINEQF
TRBJ2-7,.,.,TRBV5-1,ASSLETGAYEQY
TRBJ2-3,.,.,TRBV27,ASSHRDSTDTQY
TRBJ1-4,TRBD1,once,TRBV7-9,ASSRPGTGADGKLF
TRBJ2-1,TRBD1,.,TRBV7-2,ASSPQTTGGEQF
TRBJ2-7,.,.,TRBV27,ASSYGGGPYEQY
TRBJ2-1,TRBD2,few,TRBV7-9,ASSLGLAGRGSYNEQF